The next 23 T cell receptor beta chains were all read from a single sample in a study of T cell responses to AZD1222 COVID-19 vaccine (dated by TCRdb to the early 2020s). The time point label of this sample denotes: about 28 days (+/-7) after the second vaccine dose. To prepare the library, the immunoSEQ multiplex PCR assay was applied. This immuneACCESS table, as held by TCRdb, lists in-frame sequences with V and J called but not all clones. Of the missing ones, under half trace to an unresolved V gene in checked studies; the others have no known cause. Within this sample are 33,000 or so clones, with 70% to 90% of them counted one time only. The ten top clones hold 12% to 15% of the sample. Specimen: peripheral blood, collected 28 days after the second AZD1222 dose. The source of these receptors is an adult who received the AZD1222 COVID-19 vaccine.

This clone was recorded only once. J is TRBJ2-2 and V is TRBV18; D remains unclear. V lost 2 bases and J 0 bases, leaving 10 bases between the germline ends. Germline V gene sequence: CDR1 KGHSH, CDR2 LQKENI. This CDR3 comprises 16 residues. CDR3 DNA sequence: TGTGCCAGCTCACCAGGTATGGCGGCGAACACCGGGGAGCTGTTTTTT. Protein sequence: CASSPGMAANTGELFF. The whole variable domain, filled in from reference TRBV18 and TRBJ2-2, reads NAGVMQNPRHLVRRRGQEARLRCSPMKGHSHVYWYRQLPEEGLKFMVYLQKENIIDESGMPKERFSAEFPKEGPSILRIQQVVRGDSAAYFCASSPGMAANTGELFFGEGSRLTVL.

This sequence joins TRBV4-1 and TRBJ1-4, with TRBD1 matching over 9 bases. V shed 0 bases, J shed 8 bases, and the junction held 7 bases outside the gene matches. Germline CDR1 and CDR2: MGHRA and YSYEKL. CDR3 length: 16 amino acids. The CDR3 loop reads CASSQDKGTGREKLFF. CDR3 nucleotides: TGCGCCAGCAGCCAAGATAAAGGGACAGGGAGGGAAAAACTGTTTTTT.

To note about this clone: A read error may account for a junction end that differs from germline. The chain is built from TRBV10-3 and TRBJ2-3; 10 bases are a match to TRBD2. The CDR3 extends over 11 amino acids. Germline-derived CDR1 and CDR2 are ENHRY and SYGVKD. The CDR3 reads CAISPSGGVPF. DNA for the CDR3: TGTGCCATCAGCCCTAGCGGGGGAGTCCCCTTT.

CDR3 nucleotides: TGTGCCAGCAGCTTAGTGGGACTACATGTGGACACCGGGGAGCTGTTTTTT. It yields the protein CASSLVGLHVDTGELFF. The chain is built from TRBV7-8 and TRBJ2-2; 7 bases match TRBD2. Germline V gene sequence: CDR1 SGHVS, CDR2 FQNEAQ. After removal of 1 base from V and 3 bases from J, the junction contained 8 bases not matched to a gene. The CDR3 spans 17 residues. Drawing the rest from reference TRBV7-8 and TRBJ2-2, the complete variable domain is GAGVSQSPRYKVAKRGQDVALRCDPISGHVSLFWYQQALGQGPEFLTYFQNEAQLDKSGLPSDRFFAERPEGSVSTLKIQRTQQEDSAVYLCASSLVGLHVDTGELFFGEGSRLTVL.

V is TRBV4-1 and J is TRBJ2-1; D is uncertain. The V gene's germline CDR1 is MGHRA and CDR2 YSYEKL. Trimming took 4 bases from V and 6 from J, leaving 10 bases between them. This CDR3 has 13 amino acids. CDR3 nucleotide sequence: TGCGCCAGCAGCCCCCTAGGTTTCAATGAGCAGTTCTTC. As protein: CASSPLGFNEQFF.

This rearrangement joins TRBV18 to TRBJ2-5, with D possibly being TRBD1 or TRBD2 (6 bases each). Trimming stripped 2 bases from V and 0 bases from J, with 10 bases between. Germline V gene sequence: CDR1 KGHSH, CDR2 LQKENI. This CDR3 is 15 amino acids long. The CDR3 DNA is TGTGCCAGCTCACCAAGGGGGGCCGACCAAGAGACCCAGTACTTC. It encodes CASSPRGADQETQYF.

This chain connects TRBV24-1 to TRBJ2-3; possible D gene TRBD2, 5 bases. With 9 bases removed from V and 4 bases from J, the gap between germline ends came to 10 bases. The CDR3 consists of 12 residues. Germline V gene sequence: CDR1 KGHDR, CDR2 SFDVKD. The CDR3 sequence: CATGQEADTQYF. As DNA, the CDR3 is TGTGCCACCGGGCAGGAGGCAGATACGCAGTATTTT.

The chain employs TRBV7-5 and TRBJ2-1. TRBV7-5 is a recognized pseudogene. The CDR3 contains 15 residues. The CDR3 sequence is CARSLCRGDYNEQFF. In DNA form, the CDR3 reads TGTGCCAGAAGCTTATGTAGGGGGGACTACAATGAGCAGTTCTTC.

The rearrangement joins TRBV7-8 to TRBJ2-5; 8 bases fit TRBD2. The V segment lost 5 bases and the J segment 5 bases; nucleotides outside the gene matches: 19. The germline gives CDR1 SGHVS, CDR2 FQNEAQ. The CDR3 is made up of 18 amino acids. The CDR3 loop is CASSPVLASGGLGETQYF. The CDR3 nucleotides are TGTGCCAGCAGCCCCGTACTAGCGTCGGGGGGGCTAGGTGAGACCCAGTACTTC.

This clone has only one observation. This chain uses TRBV19 with TRBJ1-2; D gene unclear. Trimming took off 3 bases at V and 0 bases at J, with 5 bases between the two ends. Germline CDR1 reads LNHDA; CDR2 reads SQIVND (reference sequence). There are 13 residues in the CDR3. In DNA, the CDR3 is TGTGCCAGTAGTATCAAGACTAACTATGGCTACACCTTC. Protein sequence: CASSIKTNYGYTF.

This clone was detected only a few times. This chain connects TRBV24-1 to TRBJ1-2; D unclear. The germline gives CDR1 KGHDR, CDR2 SFDVKD. V lost 9 bases, J lost 4 bases, and 11 bases lay in between. CDR3 length: 12 residues. The CDR3 DNA follows: TGTGCCACCGAATGGGAGGTCTATGGCTACACCTTC. Its translation is CATEWEVYGYTF.

This rearrangement joins TRBV13 to TRBJ1-2, with D possibly matching TRBD1 (5 bases). Germline CDR1 and CDR2: PRHDT and FYEKMQ (reference sequence). V was pared by 0 bases and J by 6 bases, with 17 bases between. The CDR3 loop spans 16 amino acids. Written as DNA, the CDR3 is TGTGCCAGCAGCTTAGGGGGGGATGGCGGCCTACATGGCTACACCTTC. It yields the protein CASSLGGDGGLHGYTF.

This chain uses TRBV6-5 with TRBJ2-7; the D call may be TRBD1 or TRBD2 (6 bases each). With 2 bases removed from V and 5 bases from J, the gap between germline ends came to 16 bases. There are 15 residues in the CDR3. Germline values: CDR1 MNHEY, CDR2 SVGAGI. This chain's CDR3 is CASSYGGRNRDEQYF. DNA of the CDR3: TGTGCCAGCAGTTACGGAGGGAGGAACAGGGACGAGCAGTACTTC.

This chain joins TRBV7-2 and TRBJ1-1; D gene unclear. The V gene's germline CDR1 is SGHTA and CDR2 FQGNSA. The CDR3 extends over 14 amino acids. V was trimmed by 0 bases and J by 0 bases, leaving 5 bases between them. The CDR3 protein is CASSLATLNTEAFF. DNA for the CDR3: TGTGCCAGCAGCTTAGCGACACTGAACACTGAAGCTTTCTTT.

The V and J genes are TRBV11-3 and TRBJ2-7; the match to TRBD1 covers 8 bases. Germline V gene lookup returns CDR1 SGHNT and CDR2 YENEEA. V shed 5 bases, J shed 4 bases, and the junction held 1 base outside the gene matches. CDR3 size: 12 residues. DNA of the CDR3: TGTGCCAGCAGCCGGACAGGGTACGAGCAGTACTTC. Translated: CASSRTGYEQYF.

This chain links TRBV4-3 with TRBJ2-3; 11 nucleotides match TRBD2. The ends lost 5 bases at V and 1 base at J; junction bases unmatched: 5. The CDR3 extends over 16 amino acids. CDR1 is LGHNA and CDR2 is YSLEER in the germline V gene. The CDR3 is CASSGTSGGRTDTQYF. The DNA of the CDR3 is TGCGCCAGCAGCGGTACTAGCGGGGGACGCACAGATACGCAGTATTTT.

The chain recombines TRBV5-8 with TRBJ2-6; D is possibly TRBD1 or TRBD2 (6 bases each). The CDR3 runs 16 residues. The germline V gene encodes CDR1 SGHTS and CDR2 YDEGEE. The V gene lost 3 bases and the J gene lost 1 base, with 11 bases spanning the gap. The DNA of the CDR3 is TGTGCCAGCAGCTCTCAAGGGGGGTCTGGGGCCAACGTCCTGACTTTC. Its protein product is CASSSQGGSGANVLTF.

The genes are TRBV3-1 (or the pseudogene TRBV3-2) and TRBJ2-7; 12 bases fit TRBD1. V was clipped by 1 base and J by 13 bases; unmatched bases: 5. This CDR3 has 13 amino acids. CDR1 and CDR2 from the germline V gene are LGHDT and YNNKEL (reference sequence). CDR3 amino acids: CASSQGWDRGHYF. CDR3 DNA sequence: TGTGCCAGCAGCCAAGGCTGGGACAGGGGGCATTACTTC.

The chain couples TRBV5-8 to TRBJ2-5; D perhaps matches TRBD1 (6 bases). The CDR3 spans 14 residues. CDR1 is SGHTS, CDR2 YDEGEE, per germline. Trimming shortened V by 0 bases and J by 3 bases, and 9 bases separated the two germline ends. CDR3 sequence reads: CASSLERTEETQYF. As DNA, the CDR3 is TGTGCCAGCAGCTTGGAGAGGACAGAAGAGACCCAGTACTTC.

The rearrangement uses TRBV7-8 and TRBJ2-3, with 10 bases fitting TRBD1. The V and J ends lost 1 base and 5 bases, in that order; junction bases with no gene match: 3. Germline CDR1 SGHVS, CDR2 FQNEAQ. The CDR3 totals 15 residues. The CDR3, as DNA: TGTGCCAGCAGCTTAGGGGGACAGGGGAGAGATACGCAGTATTTT. Translated: CASSLGGQGRDTQYF.

The chain combines TRBV18 with TRBJ1-4, with D uncertain. The CDR3 length is 16 residues. Trimming shortened V by 6 bases and J by 1 base, and 15 bases separated the two germline ends. Germline values: CDR1 KGHSH, CDR2 LQKENI. CDR3 bases: TGTGCCAGCTCCGCACTGGACGTCTTAACTAATGAAAAACTGTTTTTT. This sequence encodes CASSALDVLTNEKLFF.

The rearrangement links TRBV6-2 or TRBV6-3 to TRBJ1-1; D call uncertain. The germline V gene encodes CDR1 MNHEY and CDR2 SVGEGT. V was trimmed by 4 bases and J by 0 bases, leaving 18 bases between them. The CDR3 extends over 17 amino acids. The CDR3 is CASSSTPGVGMNTEAFF. Written as DNA, the CDR3 is TGTGCCAGCAGTTCGACCCCCGGGGTTGGGATGAACACTGAAGCTTTCTTT.

V and J are TRBV11-3 and TRBJ2-3, with 9 bases fitting TRBD2. Germline CDR1 reads SGHNT; CDR2 reads YENEEA. Trimming removed 1 base from V and 4 bases from J; junction bases left unmatched: 3. This CDR3 region has 15 residues. The CDR3 loop is CASSLGGGAADTQYF. The CDR3 bases are TGTGCCAGCAGCTTAGGCGGGGGGGCCGCAGATACGCAGTATTTT.